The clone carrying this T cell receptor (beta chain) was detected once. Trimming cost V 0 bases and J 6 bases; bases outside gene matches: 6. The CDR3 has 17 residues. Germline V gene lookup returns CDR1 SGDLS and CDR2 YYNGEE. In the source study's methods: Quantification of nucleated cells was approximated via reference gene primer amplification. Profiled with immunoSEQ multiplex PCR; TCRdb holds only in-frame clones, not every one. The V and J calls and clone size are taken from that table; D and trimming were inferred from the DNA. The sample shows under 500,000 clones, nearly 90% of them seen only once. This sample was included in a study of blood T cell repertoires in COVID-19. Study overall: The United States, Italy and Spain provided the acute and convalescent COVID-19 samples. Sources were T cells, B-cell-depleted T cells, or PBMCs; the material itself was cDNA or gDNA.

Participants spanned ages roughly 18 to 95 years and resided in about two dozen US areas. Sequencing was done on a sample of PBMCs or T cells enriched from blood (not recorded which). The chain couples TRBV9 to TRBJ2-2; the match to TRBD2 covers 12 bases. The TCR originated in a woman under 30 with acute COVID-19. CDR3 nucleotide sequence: TGTGCCAGCAGCGTAGCCCCTAGCGGGAGGGTGTCCGGGGAGCTGTTTTTT. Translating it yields CASSVAPSGRVSGELFF.